Included here is one T cell receptor beta chain sequence, with context. Its antigen is not yet known. Base qualities are not at hand, and no much larger clone is one base apart. The TCR beta CDR3 regions were amplified from the RNA transcripts. For the first round of RT-PCR on the TCR CDR3, the HTBI primer set was used together with the Qiagen OneStep RT-PCR kit. Libraries were constructed in a second round of multiplex PCR, after which size selection and purification were carried out. The libraries were sequenced on an Illumina HiSeq2000 using paired-end 100 bp reads. In the paper's pipeline: SOAPnuke was used to process the raw data, removing reads that contained adapters or uncalled bases, had a mean Phred below 15, or lacked an exact match to the constant primer or identifier. High-quality paired reads were merged with COPE v1.2.5, and unique nucleotide sequences were defined as clonotypes. MiTCR v1.1 was used to align the clonotypes against IMGT TRBV, TRBD and TRBJ reference segments. Only V-J combinations with frequency above 0.0001, covering 99% to 99.2% of repertoires, were analysed. The TCS score was defined as the ratio of F50 (clonal expansion) to E x V (chaos), calculated using BLOSUM62-based TCRdist between CDR3 peptides within each V-J. Welch's t-statistics and random forest reduced roughly 540 V-J features to fewer than 15, which were used in a naive Bayes classifier (R e1071). Starting from the raw public reads, TCRdb applied fastp trimming at Q25, assembled clones with MiXCR and retained in-frame beta chains. For every CDR3 protein sequence, its rows merge into one entry that carries the most common genes and DNA. The V and J calls and clone size are TCRdb's, not the authors'. Counted in this sample were approximately 600,000 distinct CDR3 sequences; roughly 16% of them appeared once. 3.8% of the sample goes to the ten largest clones.

The CDR3 contains 16 residues, cysteine and phenylalanine counted. Just CDR3 DNA is preserved here, 48 bases in frame from base 1. Reading the germline V gene (reference sequence) gives CDR1 MNHEY and CDR2 SMNVEV. For this chain, trimming is 5 bases at the V end and 6 bases at the J end, and the number of junction bases without a gene match is 9. The source of the sample is a study of T cells in Graves' hyperthyroidism and ophthalmopathy (dated by TCRdb to between 2018 and 2021). With respect to the entire study: Peripheral blood was sampled at the time of initial diagnosis, prior to any treatment. TCR V-J signatures able to tell the groups apart were searched for in a discovery cohort of 100 or so patients, of whom 43 had Graves' ophthalmopathy and some 60 had stable Graves' hyperthyroidism. Prospective prediction of ophthalmopathy was tested in an independent validation cohort of 18 to 20 hyperthyroidism patients and 17 patients who later progressed to ophthalmopathy. The approximately 90 discovery patients were divided at random into training and test sets in a 7:3 ratio. The study also compared thyroid tissue and blood T-cell repertoires from more than five Graves' hyperthyroidism patients. Following sampling, methimazole starting at 30 mg daily was given to hyperthyroidism patients, and high-dose intravenous methylprednisolone was given to ophthalmopathy patients. The paper reports TCR Vbeta CDR3 sequencing of over 130 peripheral blood samples: fewer than 50 ophthalmopathy, around 80 hyperthyroidism and approximately 17 progressor patients. What the authors observed across the whole study: No statistical method was used to fix the sample size in advance, and group allocation was not hidden from the investigators. A model built on a 13 V-J signature distinguished ophthalmopathy from stable hyperthyroidism, reaching around 87% sensitivity and approximately 83% specificity in cross-validation and 80%/75% in testing. Most expanded thyroid clonotypes (frequency above 0.001) were also detected in blood, suggesting blood repertoires may reflect thyroid immune responses. In validation, the model predicted progression to ophthalmopathy a median of 6.5 months before onset, with approximately 68% sensitivity and almost 75% specificity.

Graves' hyperthyroidism was defined as stable when no progression to ophthalmopathy occurred over 18 months of follow-up. Hyperthyroidism patients were newly diagnosed, with disease duration under 2 months, and aged 18 to 65 years. Exclusion was applied to patients with uncontrolled infections, other autoimmune diseases, pregnancy or lactation. Diagnoses relied on clinical symptoms, serum thyroxine and TRAb, thyroid ultrasound and orbital computed tomography. PBMCs were isolated from more than 8 ml of fresh peripheral blood by Ficoll-Paque density gradient centrifugation. Total RNA was extracted using Trizol reagent, and RNA quality was assessed on an Agilent 2100 Bioanalyzer.

Recombination joined TRBV27 with TRBJ2-2; TRBD2 lines up with 10 middle nucleotides. The sequenced sample consisted of blood. The TCR comes from a woman aged 25 to 45 with Graves' hyperthyroidism. The DNA sequence is as follows: TGTGCCAGCAGTCCCCGGACTAGCGGACCACCCGGGGAGCTGTTTTTT. This translates into CASSPRTSGPPGELFF.